This T cell receptor (beta chain) emerged from a study of CD8+ T cells in alopecia areata. Study at large: Patients received oral tofacitinib, 5 to 10 mg twice daily, for moderate-to-severe alopecia areata. Tofacitinib treatment spanned 6 to 18 months, with 6 months off drug afterward. Study-level findings and limits: On tofacitinib, scalp and blood still held many of the expanded lesional clones. Scalp clonality, together with expanded CD8+ clones among the top 100, fell significantly with tofacitinib.

Only a few counts were recorded for this clone. The antigen remains unidentified. Documented treatment: oral pan-JAK inhibitor, 5-10 mg twice daily. Germline loops: CDR1 MRHNA, CDR2 SNTAGT. The V gene end was trimmed by 0 bases and the J gene end by 8 bases; junction bases not matched to a gene: 6. This CDR3 spans 15 amino acids. In each case, RNA was isolated and then reverse transcribed into cDNA as the sequencing template. TCRdb keeps only in-frame clones here, not all; method: immunoSEQ multiplex PCR. Of 95,000 to 100,000 clones in the sample, about three fifths were seen once. This rearrangement joins TRBV6-4 to TRBJ2-1; 8 nucleotides align to TRBD2. This TCR came from a human donor with alopecia areata. The material was CD8+ T cells sorted from blood, obtained at approximately week 60, from a patient treated with tofacitinib. The CDR3 DNA reads as TGTGCCAGCAGTGACTCGTCGGGGGGGGTTCATGAGCAGTTCTTC. It is translated as CASSDSSGGVHEQFF.